A single sample is the source of the 27 T cell receptor beta chains below, sequenced in a study of shared clonotypes between healthy human individuals. Profiling relied on immunoSEQ multiplex PCR, and the TCRdb table lists in-frame clones only, not all of them. The sample lists some 200,000 clones, 65% seen once, with 11% in the top ten. The sample was memory CD4+ T cells sorted from blood. Indicated subset: CD45RA-negative fraction. These receptor sequences come from a man between 25 and 39 years old in good health.

V is TRBV11-2 and J is TRBJ2-1, with no clear D. CDR1 and CDR2 from the germline V gene are SGHAT and FQNNGV. The CDR3 has 14 amino acids. With 5 bases removed from V and 2 bases from J, the gap between germline ends came to 10 bases. CDR3 amino acids: CASSPGPAYNEQFF. The CDR3 DNA follows: TGTGCCAGCAGCCCCGGACCCGCCTACAATGAGCAGTTCTTC.

J is TRBJ2-2 and V is TRBV9; D perhaps matches TRBD1 (5 bases). V shed 4 bases and J shed 1 base, with 11 bases lying between them. CDR1 SGDLS and CDR2 YYNGEE come from the germline V gene. The CDR3 has 15 residues. This CDR3 reads CASSLLDKNTGELFF. CDR3 coding DNA: TGTGCCAGCAGCTTACTGGACAAGAACACCGGGGAGCTGTTTTTT.

The V and J genes are TRBV20-1 and TRBJ1-1; D is perhaps TRBD1 (5 bases). The germline V gene has CDR1 DFQATT and CDR2 SNEGSKA (reference sequence). The CDR3 totals 10 residues. The CDR3, as DNA: TGCGTAGCGGGGGACACTGAAGCTTTCTTT. This gives the protein CVAGDTEAFF.

This chain links TRBV27 with TRBJ2-7; D gene uncertain. Germline CDR1 and CDR2: MNHEY and SMNVEV (reference sequence). The CDR3 loop spans 13 amino acids. V was trimmed by 2 bases and J by 3 bases, leaving 8 bases between them. The DNA for the CDR3 is TGTGCCAGCAGTTTAGACGCGGACTACGAGCAGTACTTC. Translated: CASSLDADYEQYF.

The rearrangement joins TRBV15 to TRBJ2-4, with 7 bases matching TRBD2. The germline CDR1 and CDR2 sequences are LNHNV and YYDKDF (reference sequence). The CDR3 runs 14 residues. Germline trimming cut 0 bases from V and 10 bases from J; bases unmatched to any gene: 6. CDR3 sequence reads: CATSRDRLAEIQYF. The CDR3 DNA reads TGTGCCACCAGCAGAGATCGTCTAGCGGAGATTCAGTACTTC.

The chain joins TRBV10-3 to TRBJ2-2, with a possible D match to TRBD1 (6 bases). Germline loops: CDR1 ENHRY, CDR2 SYGVKD. There are 15 residues in the CDR3. V was cut by 4 bases and J by 1 base, with 10 bases left in between. The CDR3 is CAISGQGRNTGELFF. The CDR3 region has the DNA TGTGCCATCAGTGGTCAGGGGAGGAACACCGGGGAGCTGTTTTTT.

The chain has TRBV2 and TRBJ1-2; D ambiguous. V lost 1 base and J 3 bases, leaving 12 bases between the germline ends. Germline V gene sequence: CDR1 SNHLY, CDR2 FYNNEI. The CDR3 extends over 15 amino acids. CDR3 sequence reads: CASSEGLVRDYGYTF. CDR3 nucleotide sequence: TGTGCCAGCAGTGAAGGACTGGTTAGGGACTATGGCTACACCTTC. Variable domain in full (rest from reference TRBV2 and TRBJ1-2): EPEVTQTPSHQVTQMGQEVILRCVPISNHLYFYWYRQILGQKVEFLVSFYNNEISEKSEIFDDQFSVERPDGSNFTLKIRSTKLEDSAMYFCASSEGLVRDYGYTFGSGTRLTVV.

The chain uses TRBV29-1 and TRBJ2-3, with D unresolved. The germline V and J ends were trimmed by 8 bases and 7 bases, with 19 bases remaining between them. The CDR3 runs to 13 residues. Germline V gene sequence: CDR1 SQVTM, CDR2 ANQGSEA. The CDR3 bases are TGCAGCCCTATGTTGGTCCCAGCAAATACGCAGTATTTT. This gives the protein CSPMLVPANTQYF.

The chain combines TRBV5-1 with TRBJ2-7, with unresolved D. Germline V gene sequence: CDR1 SGHRS, CDR2 YFSETQ. The CDR3 runs to 14 residues. The V end lost 4 bases, the J end lost 1 base, and 12 bases lay between the germline ends. CDR3: CASSPDIGSYEQYF. The CDR3 nucleotides are TGCGCCAGCAGCCCCGATATCGGGTCCTACGAGCAGTACTTC.

This clone was found once. This chain connects TRBV7-2 to TRBJ2-2; the D is unclear. This CDR3 comprises 12 residues. Germline CDR1 reads SGHTA; CDR2 reads FQGNSA. V was clipped by 1 base and J by 7 bases, with 4 bases between them. The CDR3 spells CASSLEFGELFF. The CDR3 bases are TGTGCCAGCAGCTTAGAGTTCGGGGAGCTGTTTTTT.

The chain recombines TRBV29-1 with TRBJ1-2; D is possibly TRBD1 (6 bases). The germline CDR1 and CDR2 sequences are SQVTM and ANQGSEA. Trimming pared 5 bases from V and 4 bases from J, leaving 17 bases between. The CDR3 loop spans 14 amino acids. CDR3 bases: TGCAGCGTTCTCAGATCACAGGGCACCTATGGCTACACCTTC. Protein: CSVLRSQGTYGYTF. The full variable domain, completed using reference TRBV29-1 and TRBJ1-2, is SAVISQKPSRDICQRGTSLTIQCQVDSQVTMMFWYRQQPGQSLTLIATANQGSEATYESGFVIDKFPISRPNLTFSTLTVSNMSPEDSSIYLCSVLRSQGTYGYTFGSGTRLTVV.

As regards this clone: Other DNA sequences in the same sample also yield this CDR3. This sequence joins TRBV9 and TRBJ2-1; TRBD2 aligns across 8 bases. The CDR3 has 13 amino acids. The J segment lost 10 bases and the V segment lost 0 bases, leaving 3 bases of the junction unmatched. Per the germline V gene, CDR1 is SGDLS and CDR2 is YYNGEE. The DNA of the CDR3 is TGTGCCAGCAGCGTAGCCAGCGGGAGAGAGCAGTTCTTC. It specifies CASSVASGREQFF. The entire variable domain, with the rest obtained from reference TRBV9 and TRBJ2-1, is as follows: DSGVTQTPKHLITATGQRVTLRCSPRSGDLSVYWYQQSLDQGLQFLIQYYNGEERAKGNILERFSAQQFPDLHSELNLSSLELGDSALYFCASSVASGREQFFGPGTRLTVL.

The J gene is TRBJ1-1, the V gene TRBV2; D possibly corresponds to TRBD1 (5 bases). This CDR3 region has 12 residues. V shed 2 bases and J shed 10 bases, with 11 bases lying between them. Germline V gene lookup returns CDR1 SNHLY and CDR2 FYNNEI. The CDR3 nucleotides read TGTGCCAGCAGTGAAAGGGGAGGACGAGCTTTCTTT. Amino acids: CASSERGGRAFF.

The sample holds a few counts of this clone. This chain links TRBV7-2 with TRBJ2-7; D may be TRBD1 (5 bases). The CDR3 is made up of 13 amino acids. CDR1 is SGHTA and CDR2 is FQGNSA in the germline V gene. V was clipped by 4 bases and J by 0 bases, with 7 bases between them. In nucleotides, the CDR3 is TGTGCCAGCAGCTCCAGGGCCTCCTACGAGCAGTACTTC. This translates into CASSSRASYEQYF.

This clone was seen just once. The chain uses TRBV2 and TRBJ2-7, with 10 bases matching TRBD2. With 3 bases clipped from V and 0 bases from J, the junction kept 2 bases outside the gene matches. This CDR3 is built from 15 residues. Germline V gene lookup returns CDR1 SNHLY and CDR2 FYNNEI. CDR3 in DNA: TGTGCCAGCAGTGAGAGCGGGAGGGTCTCCTACGAGCAGTACTTC. Translated: CASSESGRVSYEQYF.

The chain combines TRBV5-1 with TRBJ1-1; D gene uncertain. The germline V gene has CDR1 SGHRS and CDR2 YFSETQ. The CDR3 runs 13 residues. The V end was cut by 9 bases, the J end by 0 bases, with 12 bases between. As DNA, the CDR3 is TGCGCCACTTCCCCAACCGTGAACACTGAAGCTTTCTTT. Encoded protein: CATSPTVNTEAFF.

The J gene is TRBJ2-2, the V gene TRBV19; 8 bases are shared with TRBD1. This CDR3 has 14 amino acids. CDR1 and CDR2 from the germline V gene are LNHDA and SQIVND (reference sequence). V lost 4 bases and J lost 6; bases outside the gene matches: 4. The CDR3 sequence is CASSTSGGPGELFF. As DNA, the CDR3 is TGTGCCAGTAGTACCTCAGGGGGCCCCGGGGAGCTGTTTTTT.

This clone was counted only a few times. CDR3 sequence: CASRRDLAEGNIQYF. CDR3 in DNA: TGTGCCAGCAGACGGGACTTAGCCGAAGGTAACATTCAGTACTTC. V is TRBV28 and J is TRBJ2-4; the D gene is possibly TRBD2 (6 bases). The CDR3 is made up of 15 amino acids. V lost 6 bases, J lost 7 bases, and 19 bases lay in between. In germline, CDR1 is MDHEN, CDR2 SYDVKM.

This chain links TRBV19 with TRBJ2-1, with D unclear. Germline CDR1 reads LNHDA; CDR2 reads SQIVND (reference sequence). This CDR3 contains 15 residues. V was clipped by 0 bases and J by 7 bases, with 13 bases between them. The CDR3 loop is CASSIDQNRRNEQFF. The CDR3 DNA is TGTGCCAGTAGTATAGATCAAAACCGTAGGAATGAGCAGTTCTTC.

This clone was counted between two and nine times. The chain uses TRBV2 and TRBJ1-2; unclear D gene. Germline V CDR1 and CDR2: SNHLY, FYNNEI. CDR3 size: 13 residues. V dropped 1 base and J dropped 3 bases, with 6 bases sitting between them. The CDR3 DNA reads as TGTGCCAGCAGTGAAGGGTCAGACTATGGCTACACCTTC. Its protein is CASSEGSDYGYTF.

The chain is built from TRBV5-1 and TRBJ1-2, with D unresolved. The CDR3 consists of 14 residues. Germline loops: CDR1 SGHRS, CDR2 YFSETQ. Trimming pared 0 bases from V and 5 bases from J, leaving 11 bases between. The CDR3 sequence: CASSLDSDAYGYTF. The CDR3 bases are TGCGCCAGCAGCTTGGATTCAGACGCATATGGCTACACCTTC.

V is TRBV4-1 and J is TRBJ2-7; TRBD2 matches 8 bases. The germline V gene encodes CDR1 MGHRA and CDR2 YSYEKL. The CDR3 length is 16 residues. Trimming at V came to 3 bases and at J to 2 bases, leaving 9 bases not matched to a gene. The CDR3: CASSHRSGGLAYEQYF. CDR3 DNA sequence: TGCGCCAGCAGCCACCGGTCGGGAGGGCTAGCCTACGAGCAGTACTTC.

This chain links TRBV19 with TRBJ2-7; 9 nucleotides align to TRBD1. Germline values: CDR1 LNHDA, CDR2 SQIVND (reference sequence). This CDR3 is 14 amino acids long. The ends lost 5 bases at V and 2 bases at J; junction bases unmatched: 4. The CDR3 loop is CASSPRDRAYEQYF. DNA for the CDR3: TGTGCCAGTAGTCCCAGGGACAGGGCCTACGAGCAGTACTTC.

The chain links TRBV4-1 to TRBJ2-1; 7 bases are a match to TRBD2. The germline gives CDR1 MGHRA, CDR2 YSYEKL. The CDR3 covers 13 residues. J gave up 7 bases and V 8 bases, and 8 bases lay outside the gene matches. The CDR3 sequence is CASGRAFWNEQFF. CDR3 nucleotides: TGCGCCAGCGGGAGGGCCTTTTGGAATGAGCAGTTCTTC.

This sequence joins TRBV4-1 and TRBJ2-7; no firm D call. The CDR3 sequence is 13 residues long. Germline V gene sequence: CDR1 MGHRA, CDR2 YSYEKL. V lost 4 bases to trimming and J lost 3 bases, with 10 bases between them. This CDR3 reads CASSREIYYEQYF. For the CDR3, the DNA is TGCGCCAGCAGCCGAGAAATCTACTACGAGCAGTACTTC.

Many counts were recorded for this clone. Other DNA sequences within the sample encode an identical CDR3. This chain links TRBV25-1 with TRBJ2-1, with D tentatively TRBD1 (6 bases). CDR3 length: 16 residues. Trimming removed 5 bases at V and 0 bases at J, with 14 bases between. Germline V lookup: CDR1 MGHDK, CDR2 SYGVNS. The CDR3 sequence: CASSLGTGSSYNEQFF. The CDR3 region has the DNA TGTGCCAGCAGTCTTGGAACAGGGAGCTCCTACAATGAGCAGTTCTTC. The entire variable domain, with the rest obtained from reference TRBV25-1 and TRBJ2-1, is as follows: EADIYQTPRYLVIGTGKKITLECSQTMGHDKMYWYQQDPGMELHLIHYSYGVNSTEKGDLSSESTVSRIRTEHFPLTLESARPSHTSQYLCASSLGTGSSYNEQFFGPGTRLTVL.

The chain has TRBV27 and TRBJ2-5; D possibly corresponds to TRBD1 (5 bases). The CDR3 spans 14 residues. Germline V gene data show CDR1 as MNHEY and CDR2 as SMNVEV (reference sequence). The germline V and J ends were trimmed by 3 bases and 0 bases, with 8 bases remaining between them. The CDR3 spells CASSFLTDQETQYF. The CDR3 region has the DNA TGTGCCAGCAGTTTTTTGACAGACCAAGAGACCCAGTACTTC.